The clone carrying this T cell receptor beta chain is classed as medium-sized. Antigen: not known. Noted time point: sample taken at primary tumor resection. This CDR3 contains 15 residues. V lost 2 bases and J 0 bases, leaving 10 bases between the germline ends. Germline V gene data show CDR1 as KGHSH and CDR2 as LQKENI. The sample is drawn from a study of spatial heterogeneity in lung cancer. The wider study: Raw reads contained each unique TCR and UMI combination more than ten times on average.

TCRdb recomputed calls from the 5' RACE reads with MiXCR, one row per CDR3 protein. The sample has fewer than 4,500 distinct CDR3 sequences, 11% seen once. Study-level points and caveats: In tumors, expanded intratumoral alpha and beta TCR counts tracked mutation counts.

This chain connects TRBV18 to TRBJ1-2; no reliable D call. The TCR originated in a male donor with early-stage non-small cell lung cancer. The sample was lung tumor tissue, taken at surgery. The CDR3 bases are TGTGCCAGCTCACCAACCTCAGATTCTAACTATGGCTACACCTTC. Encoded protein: CASSPTSDSNYGYTF.